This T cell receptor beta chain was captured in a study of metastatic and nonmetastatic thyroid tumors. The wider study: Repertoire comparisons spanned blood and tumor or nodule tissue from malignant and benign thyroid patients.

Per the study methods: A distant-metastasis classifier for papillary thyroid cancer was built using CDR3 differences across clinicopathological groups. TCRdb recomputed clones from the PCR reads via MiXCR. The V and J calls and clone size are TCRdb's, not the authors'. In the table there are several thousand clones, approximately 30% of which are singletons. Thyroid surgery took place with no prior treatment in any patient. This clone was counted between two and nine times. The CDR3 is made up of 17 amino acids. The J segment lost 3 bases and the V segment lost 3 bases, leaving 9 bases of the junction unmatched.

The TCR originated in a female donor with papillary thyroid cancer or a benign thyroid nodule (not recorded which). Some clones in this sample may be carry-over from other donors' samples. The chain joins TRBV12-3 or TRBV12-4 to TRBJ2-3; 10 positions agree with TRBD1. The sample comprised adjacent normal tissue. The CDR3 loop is CASSLVARDRGTDTQYF. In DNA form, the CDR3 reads TGTGCCAGCAGTTTGGTGGCCCGGGACAGGGGTACAGATACGCAGTATTTT.